What follows is one T cell receptor (beta chain) and its context. This record belongs to a study of T cell changes during pregnancy in multiple sclerosis. Germline CDR1 SGHDN, CDR2 FVKESK. This CDR3 is 22 amino acids long. V dropped 3 bases and J dropped 0; count of bases not matched to a gene: 23. The protocol was immunoSEQ multiplex PCR, while the TCRdb copy is restricted to in-frame clones and leaves out a portion. The sample records roughly 100,000 clones, 91% being singletons. This specimen was peripheral blood, taken after pregnancy. V gene TRBV14 combines with J gene TRBJ2-3; TRBD2 agrees at 8 bases. The clonotype originates from a female donor in good health, enrolled as a control in a pregnancy study. For the CDR3, the DNA is TGTGCCAGCAGCCACGTTCGGGGAACGAATTATGCGGGGGGATATAGCACAGATACGCAGTATTTT. Protein: CASSHVRGTNYAGGYSTDTQYF.